This is a list of T cell receptor beta chains from one sample in a study of shared clonotypes between healthy human individuals. The protocol was immunoSEQ multiplex PCR, while the TCRdb copy is restricted to in-frame clones and leaves out a portion. The profile shows 2,500,000 or so clones, roughly nine tenths of them singletons. Input material: naive CD4+ T cells sorted from blood. The source is a man younger than 35 in good health. Each CDR3 is given with its conserved first and last residue.

J gene,V gene,CDR3 protein
TRBJ1-1,TRBV18,CASSPRTGDTEAFF
TRBJ2-4,TRBV9,CASSVGSAKNIQYF
TRBJ2-4,TRBV10-3,CAISEWQGNIQYF
TRBJ2-1,TRBV4-2,CASSPTGLAGIYEQFF
TRBJ1-1,TRBV4-3,CASSLGQGLPEAFF
TRBJ2-7,TRBV19,CASSRDYRGAYEQYF
TRBJ1-5,TRBV6-1,CASSDGLRQPQHF
TRBJ1-3,TRBV9,CASSVEAASGNTIYF
TRBJ1-2,TRBV30,CAWSVRRGYTF
TRBJ2-5,TRBV27,CASSLSAGGTQYF
TRBJ2-7,TRBV11-2,CASSLQTSGSSYEQYF
TRBJ1-5,TRBV6-1,CASSEPTGGNQPQHF
TRBJ1-2,TRBV5-6,CASRGQGLVYGYTF
TRBJ1-6,TRBV30,CAWSVLGGQPYNSPLHF
TRBJ2-4,TRBV6-5,CASSSGGAQSIQYF
TRBJ1-6,TRBV6-6,CASFVGQGNSPLHF
TRBJ2-1,TRBV5-1,CASSTQGDNEQFF
TRBJ2-7,TRBV7-9,CASSPRTGYYEQYF
TRBJ1-6,TRBV6-6,CASRARALPLGSPLHF